This section outlines one T cell receptor (beta chain) sequence together with its context. Per the original methods: Amplifying reference gene primers gave estimates of nucleated cell counts. Measured with immunoSEQ multiplex PCR; TCRdb has only the in-frame clones, and not every one. Clonal size and the V and J genes are those of that table, whereas D and trimming came from the DNA. The data show 90,000 to 150,000 clones, 70% to 80% seen once. This record belongs to a study of blood T cell repertoires in COVID-19. Turning to the study itself: T cells, B-cell-depleted T cells, or PBMCs provided the cDNA or gDNA that served as material.

The germline V gene encodes CDR1 MDHEN and CDR2 SYDVKM. This CDR3 has 14 amino acids. V lost 8 bases and J 3 bases, leaving 13 bases between the germline ends. The source is a human donor in a cohort sampled during active COVID-19. This chain uses TRBV28 with TRBJ1-4; D uncertain. Sequenced input: peripheral blood. CDR3 region: CASVMPGSNEKLFF. CDR3 nucleotides: TGTGCCAGCGTAATGCCGGGGTCTAATGAAAAACTGTTTTTT.